The T cell receptor (beta chain) under discussion was sequenced for a study of radiotherapy plus CTLA-4 blockade in lung cancer. Produced via immunoSEQ multiplex PCR; TCRdb's table is partial and in-frame only. The sample shows tens of thousands of clones, about 90% of them seen only once. Concerning this clone: Its antigen is unidentified.

CDR1 is SGHTA, CDR2 FQGNSA, per germline. The CDR3 sequence is 14 residues long. The V gene lost 5 bases and the J gene lost 2 bases, with 13 bases spanning the gap. General study points: Blood TCR clones of tumor origin expanded after radiotherapy plus ipilimumab. Early blood T cell clone dynamics, with interferon-beta, were reported to best predict response.

The source material was peripheral blood, sampled from a patient treated with radiotherapy plus ipilimumab. The source is a human donor with non-small cell lung cancer who had a partial response to radiotherapy plus ipilimumab. This chain connects TRBV7-2 to TRBJ2-7; D is possibly TRBD2 (5 bases). The CDR3 region is CASSRLLVTYEQYF. The CDR3 nucleotides are TGTGCCAGCAGCCGCCTACTAGTCACCTACGAGCAGTACTTC.